This TCR beta chain was identified in a study of blood T cell repertoires in COVID-19. About the research overall: Acute and convalescent COVID-19 samples came from the United States, Italy and Spain. In each case, the material was cDNA or gDNA derived from T cells, B-cell-depleted T cells, or PBMCs.

As processed by the authors: Estimation of nucleated cell counts was performed using reference gene primer amplification. Sequencing was performed with immunoSEQ multiplex PCR; in TCRdb, only in-frame clones are kept and a portion is missing. V and J calls and clone size are copied from that table; D and trimming were computed from the DNA. This table has roughly 87,000 clones, around 86% appearing once. This clone appeared once. Germline loops: CDR1 MNHEY, CDR2 SMNVEV (reference sequence). The CDR3 sequence is 14 residues long. V dropped 3 bases and J dropped 6 bases, with 13 bases sitting between them.

The clonotype comes from a man aged 40-49 years with acute or convalescent COVID-19. The sequencing sample was made of peripheral blood. This chain joins TRBV27 and TRBJ2-3; maybe TRBD1 (6 bases). CDR3 nucleotides: TGTGCCAGCAGTTTCGGTGGGGGCGAGGATACGCAGTATTTT. Translated, it gives CASSFGGGEDTQYF.